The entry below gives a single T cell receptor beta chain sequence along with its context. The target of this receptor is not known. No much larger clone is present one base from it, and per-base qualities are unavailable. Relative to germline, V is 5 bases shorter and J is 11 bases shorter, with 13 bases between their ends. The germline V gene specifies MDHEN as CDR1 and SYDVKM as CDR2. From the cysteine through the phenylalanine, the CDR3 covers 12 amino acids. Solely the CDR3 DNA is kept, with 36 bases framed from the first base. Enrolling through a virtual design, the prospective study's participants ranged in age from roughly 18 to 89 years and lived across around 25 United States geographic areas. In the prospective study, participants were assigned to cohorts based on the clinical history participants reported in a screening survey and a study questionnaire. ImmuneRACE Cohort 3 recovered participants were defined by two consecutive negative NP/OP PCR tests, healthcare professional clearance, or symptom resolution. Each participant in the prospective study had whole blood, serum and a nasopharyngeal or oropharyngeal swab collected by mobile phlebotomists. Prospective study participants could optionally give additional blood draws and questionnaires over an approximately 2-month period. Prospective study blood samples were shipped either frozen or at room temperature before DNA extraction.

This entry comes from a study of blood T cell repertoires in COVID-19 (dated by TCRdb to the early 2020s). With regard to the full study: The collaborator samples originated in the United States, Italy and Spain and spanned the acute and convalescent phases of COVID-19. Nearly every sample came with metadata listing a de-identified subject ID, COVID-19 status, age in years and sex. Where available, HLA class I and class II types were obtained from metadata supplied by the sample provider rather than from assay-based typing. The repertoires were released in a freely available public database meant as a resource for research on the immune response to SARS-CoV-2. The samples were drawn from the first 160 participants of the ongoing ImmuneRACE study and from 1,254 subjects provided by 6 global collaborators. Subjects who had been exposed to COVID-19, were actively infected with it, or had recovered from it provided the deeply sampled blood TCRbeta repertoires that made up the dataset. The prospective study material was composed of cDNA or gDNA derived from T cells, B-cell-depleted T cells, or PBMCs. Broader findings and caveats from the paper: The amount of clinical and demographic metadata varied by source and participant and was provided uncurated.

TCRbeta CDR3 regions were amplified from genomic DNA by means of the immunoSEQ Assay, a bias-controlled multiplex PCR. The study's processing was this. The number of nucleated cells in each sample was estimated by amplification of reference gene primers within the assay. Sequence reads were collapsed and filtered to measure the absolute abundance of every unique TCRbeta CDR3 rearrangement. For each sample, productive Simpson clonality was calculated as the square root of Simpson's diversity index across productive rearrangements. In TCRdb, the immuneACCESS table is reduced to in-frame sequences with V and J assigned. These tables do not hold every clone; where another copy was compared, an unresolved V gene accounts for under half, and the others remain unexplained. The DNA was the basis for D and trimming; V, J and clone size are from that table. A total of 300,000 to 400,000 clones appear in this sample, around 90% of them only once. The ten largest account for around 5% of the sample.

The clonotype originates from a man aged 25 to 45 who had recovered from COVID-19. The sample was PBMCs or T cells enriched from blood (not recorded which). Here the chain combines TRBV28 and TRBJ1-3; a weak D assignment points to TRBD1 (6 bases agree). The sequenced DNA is TGTGCCAGCAGTCCCGGGACACTCGCCATATATTTT. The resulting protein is CASSPGTLAIYF.